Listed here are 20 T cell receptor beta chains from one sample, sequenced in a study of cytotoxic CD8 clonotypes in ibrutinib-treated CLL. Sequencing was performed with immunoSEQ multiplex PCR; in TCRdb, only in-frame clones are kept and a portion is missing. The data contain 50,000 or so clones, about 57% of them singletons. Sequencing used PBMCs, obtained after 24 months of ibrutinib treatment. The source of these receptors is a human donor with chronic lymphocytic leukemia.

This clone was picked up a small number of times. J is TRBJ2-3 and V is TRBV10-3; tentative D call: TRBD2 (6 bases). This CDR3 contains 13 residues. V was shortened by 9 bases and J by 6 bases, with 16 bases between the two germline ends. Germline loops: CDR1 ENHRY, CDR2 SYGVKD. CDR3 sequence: CAILGGFQDTQYF. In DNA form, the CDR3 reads TGTGCCATTCTTGGGGGGTTTCAGGATACGCAGTATTTT.

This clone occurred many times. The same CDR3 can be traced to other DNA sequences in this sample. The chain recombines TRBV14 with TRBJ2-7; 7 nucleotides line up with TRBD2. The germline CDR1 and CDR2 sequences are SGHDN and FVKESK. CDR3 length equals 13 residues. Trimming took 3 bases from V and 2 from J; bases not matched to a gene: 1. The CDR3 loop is CASSQGRAYEQYF. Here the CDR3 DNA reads TGTGCCAGCAGCCAGGGGAGGGCCTACGAGCAGTACTTC.

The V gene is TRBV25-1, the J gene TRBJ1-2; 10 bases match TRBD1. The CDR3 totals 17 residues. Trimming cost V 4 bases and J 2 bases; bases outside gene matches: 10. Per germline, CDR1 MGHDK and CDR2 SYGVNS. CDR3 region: CASSVRDRGFRNYGYTF. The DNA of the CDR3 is TGTGCCAGCAGTGTCCGGGACAGGGGATTTAGAAACTATGGCTACACCTTC.

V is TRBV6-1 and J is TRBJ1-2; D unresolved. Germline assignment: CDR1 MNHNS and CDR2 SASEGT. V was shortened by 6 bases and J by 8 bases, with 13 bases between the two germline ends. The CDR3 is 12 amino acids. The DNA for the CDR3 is TGTGCCAGCAGGGCGTGGGGAGACGGCTACACCTTC. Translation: CASRAWGDGYTF.

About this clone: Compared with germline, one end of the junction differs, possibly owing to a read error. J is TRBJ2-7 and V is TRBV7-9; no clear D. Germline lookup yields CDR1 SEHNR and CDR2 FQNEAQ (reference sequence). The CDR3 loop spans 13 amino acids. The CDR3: CASTLMGPYEQYF. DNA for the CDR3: TGTGCCAGCACCTTAATGGGCCCCTACGAGCAGTACTTC.

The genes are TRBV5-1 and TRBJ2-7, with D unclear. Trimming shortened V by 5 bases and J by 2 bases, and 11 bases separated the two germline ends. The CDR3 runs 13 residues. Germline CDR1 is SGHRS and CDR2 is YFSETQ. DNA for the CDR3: TGCGCCAGCAGAGAGGAACCCCCCTACGAGCAGTACTTC. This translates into CASREEPPYEQYF.

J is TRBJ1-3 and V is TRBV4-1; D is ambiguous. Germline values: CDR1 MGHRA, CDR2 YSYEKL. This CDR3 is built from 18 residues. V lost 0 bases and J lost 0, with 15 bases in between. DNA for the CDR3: TGCGCCAGCAGCCAAGAGGGTTCTGGCTCAAGCTCTGGAAACACCATATATTTT. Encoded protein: CASSQEGSGSSSGNTIYF.

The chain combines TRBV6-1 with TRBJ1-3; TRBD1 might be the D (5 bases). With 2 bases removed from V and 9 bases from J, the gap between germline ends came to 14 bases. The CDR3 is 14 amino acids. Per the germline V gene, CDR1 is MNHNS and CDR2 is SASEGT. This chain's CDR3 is CASSERGREGTIYF. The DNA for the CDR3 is TGTGCCAGCAGTGAAAGGGGCAGGGAAGGCACCATATATTTT.

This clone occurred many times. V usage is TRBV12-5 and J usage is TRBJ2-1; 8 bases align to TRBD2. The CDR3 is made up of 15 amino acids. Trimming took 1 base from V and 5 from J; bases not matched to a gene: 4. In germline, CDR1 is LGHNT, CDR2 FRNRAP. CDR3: CASGLGRGGNNEQFF. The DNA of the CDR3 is TGTGCTAGTGGTTTGGGACGGGGGGGAAACAATGAGCAGTTCTTC.

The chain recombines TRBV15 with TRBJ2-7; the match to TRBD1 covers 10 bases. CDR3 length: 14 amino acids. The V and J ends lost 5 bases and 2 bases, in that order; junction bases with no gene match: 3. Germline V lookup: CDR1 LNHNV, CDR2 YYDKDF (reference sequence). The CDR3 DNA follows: TGTGCCACCAGCCGCGACAGGGGGCCCTACGAGCAGTACTTC. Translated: CATSRDRGPYEQYF.

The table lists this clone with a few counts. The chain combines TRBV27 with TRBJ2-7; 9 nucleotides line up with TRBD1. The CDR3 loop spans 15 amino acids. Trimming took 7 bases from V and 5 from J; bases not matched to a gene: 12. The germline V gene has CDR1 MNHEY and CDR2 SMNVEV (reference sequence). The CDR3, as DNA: TGTGCCAGCACCCCGATGACAGGGGGAGGACACGAGCAGTACTTC. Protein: CASTPMTGGGHEQYF.

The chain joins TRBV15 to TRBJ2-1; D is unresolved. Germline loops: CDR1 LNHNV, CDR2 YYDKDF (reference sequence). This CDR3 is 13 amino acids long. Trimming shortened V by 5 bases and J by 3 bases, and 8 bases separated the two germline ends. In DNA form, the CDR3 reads TGTGCCACCAGCGAAGCCAACTACAATGAGCAGTTCTTC. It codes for CATSEANYNEQFF.

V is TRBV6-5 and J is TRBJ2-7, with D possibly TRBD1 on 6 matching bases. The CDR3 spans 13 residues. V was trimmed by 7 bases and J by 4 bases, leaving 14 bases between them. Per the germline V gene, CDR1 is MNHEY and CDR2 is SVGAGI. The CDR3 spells CASTGRGQYEQYF. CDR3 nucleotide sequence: TGTGCCAGCACCGGACGCGGACAGTACGAGCAGTACTTC.

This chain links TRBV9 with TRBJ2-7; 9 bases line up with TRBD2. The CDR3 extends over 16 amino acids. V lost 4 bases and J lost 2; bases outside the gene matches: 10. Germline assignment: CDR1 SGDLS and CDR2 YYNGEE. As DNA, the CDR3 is TGTGCCAGCAGCCCCGGGTTAGCGGGGGCTCCCTACGAGCAGTACTTC. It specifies CASSPGLAGAPYEQYF.

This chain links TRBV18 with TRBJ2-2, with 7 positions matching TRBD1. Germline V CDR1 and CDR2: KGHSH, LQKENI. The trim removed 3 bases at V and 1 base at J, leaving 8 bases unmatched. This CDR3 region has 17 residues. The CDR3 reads CASSPLPGQRNTGELFF. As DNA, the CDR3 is TGTGCCAGCTCACCCCTACCGGGACAGAGGAACACCGGGGAGCTGTTTTTT.

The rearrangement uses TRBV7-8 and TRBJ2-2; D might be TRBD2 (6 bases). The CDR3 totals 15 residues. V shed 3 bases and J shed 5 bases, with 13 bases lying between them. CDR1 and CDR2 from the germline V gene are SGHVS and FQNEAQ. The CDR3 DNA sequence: TGTGCCAGCAGCTTGGGGGGATTACGGACCGGGGAGCTGTTTTTT. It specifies CASSLGGLRTGELFF.

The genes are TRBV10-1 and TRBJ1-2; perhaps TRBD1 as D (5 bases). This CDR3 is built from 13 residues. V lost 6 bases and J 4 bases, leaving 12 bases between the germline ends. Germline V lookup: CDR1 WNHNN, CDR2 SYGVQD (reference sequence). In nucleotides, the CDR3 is TGCGCCAGCAGCGGTACAGGAACCTATGGCTACACCTTC. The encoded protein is CASSGTGTYGYTF.

The CDR3: CASSPRTDGGYTF. The CDR3 DNA is TGCGCCAGCAGCCCACGGACGGACGGGGGCTACACCTTC. This rearrangement joins TRBV5-1 to TRBJ1-2, with unresolved D. Germline V lookup: CDR1 SGHRS, CDR2 YFSETQ. Trimming left V 4 bases short and J 8 bases short, with 15 bases between. This CDR3 has 13 amino acids.

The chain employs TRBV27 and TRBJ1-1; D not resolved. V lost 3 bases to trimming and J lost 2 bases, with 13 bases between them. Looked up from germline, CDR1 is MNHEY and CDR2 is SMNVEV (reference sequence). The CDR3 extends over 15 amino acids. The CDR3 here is CASSLGPGSNTEAFF. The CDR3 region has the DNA TGTGCCAGCAGTTTGGGCCCCGGGTCCAACACTGAAGCTTTCTTT.

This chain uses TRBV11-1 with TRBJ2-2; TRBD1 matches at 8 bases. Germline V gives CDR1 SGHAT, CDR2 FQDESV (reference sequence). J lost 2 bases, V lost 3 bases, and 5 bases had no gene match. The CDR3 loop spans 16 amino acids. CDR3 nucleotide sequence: TGTGCCAGCAGCTTTCTCAGGGGGCTCAACACCGGGGAGCTGTTTTTT. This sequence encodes CASSFLRGLNTGELFF.